The 14 T cell receptor beta chains below all came from one sample that was sequenced in a study of identical twins (dated by TCRdb to the mid-2010s). Receptors were amplified or captured by 5' RACE. The instrument was an Illumina HiSeq 2000. TCRdb's own reprocessing of the public reads used fastp at Q25 and MiXCR and kept productive beta chains. Every CDR3 protein is listed once, alongside the most common genes and DNA of its rows. The sample records hundreds of thousands of distinct CDR3 sequences, 5.5% to 7.5% of which are singletons. Around 2% of the sample goes to the ten largest clones. Specimen: naive T cells sorted from blood. This specimen's cell subset or site label, interpreted: cells isolated with a human naive T-cell isolation kit. These receptors were obtained from a man aged 18 to 29 in good health.

The V gene is TRBV10-2, the J gene TRBJ2-1, with 8 bases aligning to TRBD1. CDR1 is WSHSY and CDR2 is SAAADI in the germline V gene. V lost 5 bases, J lost 7 bases, and 7 bases stayed unmatched. CDR3 length: 14 residues. The CDR3 loop is CASSWYRGRNEQFF. DNA for the CDR3: TGCGCCAGCAGTTGGTACAGGGGGAGGAATGAGCAGTTCTTC.

This clonotype was recorded at least ten times. This chain links TRBV7-2 with TRBJ1-1; D gene uncertain. CDR1 and CDR2 from the germline V gene are SGHTA and FQGNSA. The CDR3 length is 14 residues. V gave up 7 bases and J gave up 1 base, with 13 bases separating them. CDR3 nucleotide sequence: TGTGCCAGCACCTTCCCGGGTTGGAACACTGAAGCTTTCTTT. The encoded protein is CASTFPGWNTEAFF.

Many counts were recorded for this clonotype. The gene calls are TRBV6-5 and TRBJ2-1; TRBD1 matches 8 bases. The J segment lost 6 bases and the V segment lost 0 bases, leaving 7 bases of the junction unmatched. The CDR3 contains 16 residues. Germline V lookup: CDR1 MNHEY, CDR2 SVGAGI. CDR3 region: CASSYSSGGGFNEQFF. CDR3 sequence (DNA): TGTGCCAGCAGTTACTCCTCAGGGGGCGGTTTCAATGAGCAGTTCTTC.

This clonotype has a count of ten or more. V is TRBV7-2 and J is TRBJ1-5; perhaps TRBD1 as D (6 bases). Trimming took off 4 bases at V and 6 bases at J, with 13 bases between the two ends. Germline V CDR1 and CDR2: SGHTA, FQGNSA. This CDR3 has 14 residues. The CDR3 loop reads CASSSTGRGQPQHF. The CDR3 DNA follows: TGTGCCAGCAGCTCGACAGGAAGGGGTCAGCCCCAGCATTTT.

This clonotype came up a few times. The CDR3 DNA sequence: TGTGCCAGCAGCTTAGTACGGCGGACAGGGGGTAGGGCCAAAAACATTCAGTACTTC. Translated, it gives CASSLVRRTGGRAKNIQYF. The chain couples TRBV11-2 to TRBJ2-4; TRBD1 matches at 10 bases. From germline, CDR1 is SGHAT and CDR2 FQNNGV. Trimming at V came to 1 base and at J to 1 base, leaving 10 bases not matched to a gene. The CDR3 sequence is 19 residues long.

The rearrangement uses TRBV20-1 and TRBJ2-7; TRBD1 agrees at 7 bases. V trimming: 4 bases; J trimming: 13 bases; junction bases outside the gene matches: 10. The V gene's germline CDR1 is DFQATT and CDR2 SNEGSKA (reference sequence). The CDR3 is 11 residues long. CDR3 nucleotides: TGCAGTGCTATGCAACAGGGGAAAAATTACTTC. As protein: CSAMQQGKNYF.

This clonotype has ten or more counts. This chain uses TRBV20-1 with TRBJ2-2; D not resolved. The germline V gene has CDR1 DFQATT and CDR2 SNEGSKA (reference sequence). The CDR3 is 13 amino acids. Trimming removed 1 base at V and 2 bases at J, with 5 bases between. Written as DNA, the CDR3 is TGCAGTGCTAGAGGAGTCAACACCGGGGAGCTGTTTTTT. This translates into CSARGVNTGELFF.

This clonotype was seen at least ten times. CDR3 residues: CASGSDRATEAFF. CDR3 nucleotide sequence: TGTGCTAGTGGTTCCGACAGGGCCACTGAAGCTTTCTTT. The chain joins TRBV12-5 to TRBJ1-1; 7 bases match TRBD1. J gave up 4 bases and V 4 bases, and 3 bases lay outside the gene matches. From germline, CDR1 is LGHNT and CDR2 FRNRAP. The CDR3 consists of 13 residues. The whole variable domain, remainder taken from reference TRBV12-5 and TRBJ1-1, is DARVTQTPRHKVTEMGQEVTMRCQPILGHNTVFWYRQTMMQGLELLAYFRNRAPLDDSGMPKDRFSAEMPDATLATLKIQPSEPRDSAVYFCASGSDRATEAFFGQGTRLTVV.

This clonotype was observed many times. V usage is TRBV4-3 and J usage is TRBJ2-6, with D possibly matching TRBD2 (6 bases). Germline V CDR1 and CDR2: LGHNA, YSLEER. Deletions cut 6 bases from V and 1 base from J, with 10 bases between. The CDR3 runs 15 residues. The CDR3 DNA is TGCGCCAGCAGTCCCCGGGAGTCTGGGGCCAACGTCCTGACTTTC. It is translated as CASSPRESGANVLTF.

This clonotype was seen repeatedly, ten times or more. The V and J genes are TRBV19 and TRBJ1-2; D call uncertain. Trimming shortened V by 7 bases and J by 4 bases, and 10 bases separated the two germline ends. The CDR3 sequence is 12 residues long. Germline loops: CDR1 LNHDA, CDR2 SQIVND (reference sequence). CDR3 protein: CASTEGLYGYTF. The CDR3 DNA is TGTGCCAGTACGGAAGGGCTCTATGGCTACACCTTC.

This clonotype showed up just once. This may arise from a read error, as a much more abundant clone is one base away. The chain carries TRBV5-1 and TRBJ2-1; 8 bases fit TRBD1. The germline CDR1 and CDR2 sequences are SGHRS and YFSETQ. V lost 4 bases to trimming and J lost 6 bases; unmatched junction nucleotides: 9. The CDR3 runs to 15 residues. CDR3 coding DNA: TGCGCCAGCAGCGTAAACAGGGGGAGGTTCAATGAGCAGTTCTTC. Protein product: CASSVNRGRFNEQFF. The full variable domain, completed using reference TRBV5-1 and TRBJ2-1, is KAGVTQTPRYLIKTRGQQVTLSCSPISGHRSVSWYQQTPGQGLQFLFEYFSETQRNKGNFPGRFSGRQFSNSRSEMNVSTLELGDSALYLCASSVNRGRFNEQFFGPGTRLTVL.

This clonotype was seen more than once but under ten times. This rearrangement joins TRBV30 to TRBJ1-1, with D possibly TRBD1 on 5 matching bases. CDR1 is GTSNPN, CDR2 SVGIG, per germline (reference sequence). The CDR3 extends over 14 amino acids. Trimming pared 4 bases from V and 1 base from J, leaving 13 bases between. This chain's CDR3 is CAWNLLGGNTEAFF. CDR3 bases: TGTGCCTGGAACCTCCTTGGGGGGAACACTGAAGCTTTCTTT.

This clonotype was counted ten times or more. The chain uses TRBV20-1 and TRBJ1-5, with unresolved D. Deletions cut 2 bases from V and 4 bases from J, with 9 bases between. Germline V gene sequence: CDR1 DFQATT, CDR2 SNEGSKA (reference sequence). The CDR3 extends over 13 amino acids. The CDR3 bases are TGCAGTGCTAGAAAGGAGTTTAATCAGCCCCAGCATTTT. Encoded protein: CSARKEFNQPQHF.

This clonotype was counted many times. V usage is TRBV7-9 and J usage is TRBJ2-5; the D is unclear. This CDR3 spans 14 amino acids. The V end was cut by 5 bases, the J end by 1 base, with 11 bases between. Germline values: CDR1 SEHNR, CDR2 FQNEAQ (reference sequence). This chain's CDR3 is CASSPRSGQETQYF. In DNA form, the CDR3 reads TGTGCCAGCAGCCCACGATCGGGCCAAGAGACCCAGTACTTC.